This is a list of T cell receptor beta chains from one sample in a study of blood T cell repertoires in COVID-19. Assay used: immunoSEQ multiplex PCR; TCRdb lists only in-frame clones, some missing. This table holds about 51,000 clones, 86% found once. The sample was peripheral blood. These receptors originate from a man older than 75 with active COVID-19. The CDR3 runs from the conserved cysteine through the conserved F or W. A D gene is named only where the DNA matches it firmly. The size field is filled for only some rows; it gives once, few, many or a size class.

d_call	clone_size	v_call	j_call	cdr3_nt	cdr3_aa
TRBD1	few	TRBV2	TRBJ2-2	TGTGCCAGCAGTGAAGATTGGGGACAGGGGAGGTTTGTCCCCGGGGAGCTGTTTTTT	CASSEDWGQGRFVPGELFF
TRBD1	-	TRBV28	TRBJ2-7	TGTGCCAGCAGCCGCCGGGACAGGGGGCATGAGCAGTACTTC	CASSRRDRGHEQYF
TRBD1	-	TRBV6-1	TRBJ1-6	TGTGCCAGCAGTGAAGCGCTAACAGGGGATAATTCACCCCTCCACTTT	CASSEALTGDNSPLHF
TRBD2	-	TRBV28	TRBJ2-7	TGTGCCACCTACTTGGTGGTAGCGGGAGGGAGGGGCTACGAGCAGTACTTC	CATYLVVAGGRGYEQYF
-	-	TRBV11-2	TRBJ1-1	TGTGCCAGCAGCCCAGGGACATCGAACACTGAAGCTTTCTTT	CASSPGTSNTEAFF
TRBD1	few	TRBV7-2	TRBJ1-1	TGTGCCAGCAGCACCGGACAGGGCCTGAACACTGAAGCTTTCTTT	CASSTGQGLNTEAFF
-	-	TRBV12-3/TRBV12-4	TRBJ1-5	TGTGCCAGCAGTTTAGGCAGGGATCAGCCCCAGCATTTT	CASSLGRDQPQHF
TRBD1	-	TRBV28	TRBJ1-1	TGTGCCAGCAGCGCCGGGACAGGGTTCACTGAAGCTTTCTTT	CASSAGTGFTEAFF
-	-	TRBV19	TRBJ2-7	TGTGCCAGTAGTCACGGGAACGAGCAGTACTTC	CASSHGNEQYF
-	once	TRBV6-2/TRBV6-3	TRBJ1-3	TGTGCCAGCAGTCCCCCCAGCGGGGCCCTCTCTGGAAACACCATATATTTT	CASSPPSGALSGNTIYF
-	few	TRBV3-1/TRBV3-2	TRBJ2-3	TGTGCCAGCAGCCAAAGAAGGAGAGATACGCAGTATTTT	CASSQRRRDTQYF
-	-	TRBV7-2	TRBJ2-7	TGTGCCAGCAGCCAGAGAGCGGTTTCGAGGGAGCAGTACTTC	CASSQRAVSREQYF
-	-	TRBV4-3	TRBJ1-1	TGCGCCAGCAGCCAAGTGGGGGGAAACACTGAAGCTTTCTTT	CASSQVGGNTEAFF
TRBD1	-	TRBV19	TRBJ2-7	TGTGCCAGTCAGAGGCAGGGGGCCTCCGAGCAGTACTTC	CASQRQGASEQYF
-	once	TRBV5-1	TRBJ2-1	TGCGCCAGCAGCTTGGATAGTAGTCAGGATGAGCAGTTCTTC	CASSLDSSQDEQFF
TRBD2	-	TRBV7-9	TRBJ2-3	TGTGCCAGCAGCTTAACAGCGGGAGGGGGAGATACGCAGTATTTT	CASSLTAGGGDTQYF
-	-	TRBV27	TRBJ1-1	TGTGCCAGCAGAATTGAACAGGGTACCCCTACTCAAGCTTTCTTT	CASRIEQGTPTQAFF
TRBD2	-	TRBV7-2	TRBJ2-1	TGTGCCAGCAGCTCGAGACTAGCGGGAGACCGTAATGAGCAGTTCTTC	CASSSRLAGDRNEQFF
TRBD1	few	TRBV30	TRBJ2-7	TGTGCCTGGGGGACAGGGACTTCCTACGAGCAGTACTTC	CAWGTGTSYEQYF
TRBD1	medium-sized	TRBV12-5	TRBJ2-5	TGTGCTAGTGGTTTGACCGGGACAGGGGTGACCCAGTACTTC	CASGLTGTGVTQYF
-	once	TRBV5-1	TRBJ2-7	TGCGCCAGCCAGCGGACTAACTCCTACGAGCAGTACTTC	CASQRTNSYEQYF
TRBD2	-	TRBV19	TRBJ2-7	TGTGCCAGTAGCCAGGTTAGGGGCGGGAGCTACGAGCAGTACTTC	CASSQVRGGSYEQYF
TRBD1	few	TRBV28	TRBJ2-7	TGTGCCAGCAGTTTTTCAACAGGGGCCTACGAGCAGTACTTC	CASSFSTGAYEQYF
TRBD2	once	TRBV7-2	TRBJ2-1	TGTGCCAGCAGCTTAGAGCGGGAGAGCGGGAGACTTTCTGATGAGCAGTTCTTC	CASSLERESGRLSDEQFF
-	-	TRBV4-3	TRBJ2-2	TGCGCCAGCAGCCAAGAGGGTAGCGGGAACACCGGGGAGCTGTTTTTT	CASSQEGSGNTGELFF
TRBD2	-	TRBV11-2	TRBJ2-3	TGTGCCAGCGGAAGCGGGAGGGTTTCTGCAGATACGCAGTATTTT	CASGSGRVSADTQYF
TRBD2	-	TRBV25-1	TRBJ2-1	TGTGCCAGCGGACTAGCGGGAGGAAACAATGAGCAGTTCTTC	CASGLAGGNNEQFF
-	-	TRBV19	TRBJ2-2	TGTGCCAGTAATCGGGGAGGGGAGCTGTTTTTT	CASNRGGELFF
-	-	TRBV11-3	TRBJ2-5	TGTGCCAGCAGCTTAGGCGCGGGGGCGGAGACCCAGTACTTC	CASSLGAGAETQYF
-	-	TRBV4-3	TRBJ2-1	TGCGCCAGCAGCCCCGAGGTGGGGAGGCTACGGAGGGGTGAGCAGTTCTTC	CASSPEVGRLRRGEQFF
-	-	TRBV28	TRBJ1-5	TGTGCCAGCAGGTCGGGGGGAGATCAGCCCCAGCATTTT	CASRSGGDQPQHF
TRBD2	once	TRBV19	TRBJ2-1	TGTGCCAGTAGTATCGGGAGACTAGCGGGAGGTGTTCGATCCTACAATGAGCAGTTCTTC	CASSIGRLAGGVRSYNEQFF
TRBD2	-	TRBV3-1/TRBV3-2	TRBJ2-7	TGTGCCAGCAGATCTACTAGCGGGAGAAGCTACGAGCAGTACTTC	CASRSTSGRSYEQYF
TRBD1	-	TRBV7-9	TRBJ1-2	TGTGCCAGCAGCGCAACGGGACAGGGGATTGGGGGCTACACCTTC	CASSATGQGIGGYTF
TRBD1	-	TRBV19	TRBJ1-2	TGTGCCAGTAGAGAGGGGGCTGACAGGCTGCGCGGCTACACCTTC	CASREGADRLRGYTF
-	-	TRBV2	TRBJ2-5	TGTGCCAGCGCGAGGCCCGGGGAGACCCAGTACTTC	CASARPGETQYF
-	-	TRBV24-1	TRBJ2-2	TGTGCCACCAGTGATTTGCCGGGGACCGGGGAGCTGTTTTTT	CATSDLPGTGELFF
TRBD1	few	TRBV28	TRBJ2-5	TGTGCCAGCAGTTCAGGACAGGGGGCGAGGGAGACCCAGTACTTC	CASSSGQGARETQYF
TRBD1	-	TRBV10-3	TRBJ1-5	TGTGCCATCAGTGATGGACAGGGGGTTGAGCCCCAGCATTTT	CAISDGQGVEPQHF
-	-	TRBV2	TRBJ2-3	TGTGCCAGCAGCCCAACCGGAGGAGATACGCAGTATTTT	CASSPTGGDTQYF
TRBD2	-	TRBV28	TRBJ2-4	TGTGCCAGTGGACTAGCGGGAGGGCCGGTAGCCAAAAACATTCAGTACTTC	CASGLAGGPVAKNIQYF
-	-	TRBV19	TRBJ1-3	TGTGCCACCTGGGGCACTGGAAACACCATATATTTT	CATWGTGNTIYF